There are a few counts of the clone carrying this T cell receptor beta chain. Trimming removed 1 base at V and 3 bases at J, with 10 bases between. Germline V gives CDR1 MGHRA, CDR2 YSYEKL. CDR3 length: 15 amino acids. RNA transcripts served as the template for amplifying TCR beta CDR3 regions. With the HTBI primer set, the TCR CDR3 went through a first round of RT-PCR. TCRdb passed the multiplex PCR reads through MiXCR, listing each CDR3 protein once. The sample yields 350,000 to 400,000 distinct CDR3 sequences, more than 13% seen once. This entry belongs to a study of T cells in Graves' hyperthyroidism and ophthalmopathy.

This sequence originates from a woman aged 25 to 39 with Graves' hyperthyroidism. The V call is TRBV4-1, the J call TRBJ1-3, with no clear D. Material for sequencing was blood. The CDR3 bases are TGCGCCAGCAGCCAAGGCTGGGGAGGTGGAAACACCATATATTTT. Protein: CASSQGWGGGNTIYF.